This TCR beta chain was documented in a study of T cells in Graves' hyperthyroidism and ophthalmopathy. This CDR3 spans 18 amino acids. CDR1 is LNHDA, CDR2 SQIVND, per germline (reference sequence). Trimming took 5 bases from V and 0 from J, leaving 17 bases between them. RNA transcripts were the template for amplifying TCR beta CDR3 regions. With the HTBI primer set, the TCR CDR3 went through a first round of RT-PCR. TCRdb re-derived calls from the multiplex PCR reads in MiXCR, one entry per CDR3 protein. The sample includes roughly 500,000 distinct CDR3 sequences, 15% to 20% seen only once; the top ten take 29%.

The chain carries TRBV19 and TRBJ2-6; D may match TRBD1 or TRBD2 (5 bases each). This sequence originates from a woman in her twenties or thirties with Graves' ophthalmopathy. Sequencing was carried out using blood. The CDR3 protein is CASSRRQLGTSGANVLTF. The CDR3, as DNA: TGTGCCAGTAGTCGACGACAGCTTGGGACCTCTGGGGCCAACGTCCTGACTTTC.